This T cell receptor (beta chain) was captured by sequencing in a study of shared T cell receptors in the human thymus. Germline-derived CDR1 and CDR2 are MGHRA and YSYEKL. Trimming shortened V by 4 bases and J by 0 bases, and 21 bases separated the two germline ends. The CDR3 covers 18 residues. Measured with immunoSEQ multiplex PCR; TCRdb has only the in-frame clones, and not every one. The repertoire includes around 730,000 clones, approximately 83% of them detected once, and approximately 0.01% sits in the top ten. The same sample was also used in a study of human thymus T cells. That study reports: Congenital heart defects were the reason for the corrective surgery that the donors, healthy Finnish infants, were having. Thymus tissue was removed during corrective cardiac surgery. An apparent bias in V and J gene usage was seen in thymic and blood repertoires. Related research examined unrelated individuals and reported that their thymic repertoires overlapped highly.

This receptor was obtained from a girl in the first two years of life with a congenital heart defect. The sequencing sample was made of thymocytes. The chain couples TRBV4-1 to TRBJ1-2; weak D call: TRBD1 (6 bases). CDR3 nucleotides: TGCGCCAGCAGCCTCAACAACCCTCCTCGGACAGCTAACTATGGCTACACCTTC. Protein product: CASSLNNPPRTANYGYTF.